The rows below give T cell receptor beta chains drawn from one sample of a study of blood T cell repertoires in COVID-19. The data were produced by immunoSEQ multiplex PCR, yet TCRdb's version contains in-frame clones alone and is incomplete. This sample has about 410,000 clones, with 70% to 90% found just once. The sequencing input was peripheral blood. These receptors came from a woman between 40 and 55 years old with COVID-19, enrolled during active disease. The CDR3 runs from the conserved cysteine through the conserved F or W.

J	V	CDR3
TRBJ1-6	TRBV19	CASTSGQGARPLHF
TRBJ2-7	TRBV9	CASAKDRSYEQYF
TRBJ1-5	TRBV28	CASSLRRGMSNQPQHF
TRBJ2-3	TRBV7-9	CASSPTYTDTQYF
TRBJ2-1	TRBV27	CASSDTYPPWDEQFF
TRBJ1-2	TRBV4-3	CASSQADREVAGYTF
TRBJ1-2	TRBV4-3	CASSHAGGLYGYTF
TRBJ1-5	TRBV30	CAWTQGDSNQPQHF
TRBJ1-5	TRBV6-2/TRBV6-3	CASSSPRTGGSSQPQHF
TRBJ1-2	TRBV3-1/TRBV3-2	CASSQDIVTGVSCTF
TRBJ2-5	TRBV19	CASQKGGRQETQYF
TRBJ2-2	TRBV3-1/TRBV3-2	CASRLLQVTGELFF
TRBJ1-1	TRBV7-9	CASSLFAQGDTEAFF
TRBJ1-2	TRBV19	CASSTGTGVGYTF
TRBJ1-2	TRBV19	CASSTKGQTNPNYGYTF
TRBJ2-5	TRBV28	CASSLSPFRETQYF
TRBJ2-1	TRBV3-1/TRBV3-2	CASSQVLAGGHEQFF
TRBJ1-2	TRBV18	CASSQGQLVYGYTF
TRBJ2-2	TRBV6-5	CASRLLGELFF
TRBJ1-3	TRBV30	CAWSYRGRGTGNTIYF
TRBJ2-2	TRBV7-2	CASSSDRVGTGELFF
TRBJ1-4	TRBV6-6	CASSYSGQPNEKLFF
TRBJ1-5	TRBV5-1	CASSLVAGQPQHF
TRBJ1-4	TRBV30	CAWSLRGRGPNEKLFF
TRBJ1-1	TRBV28	CASSKAGGNTEAFF
TRBJ1-2	TRBV7-6	CASSLAQISYGYTF
TRBJ2-7	TRBV5-1	CASSLEGVAVSF
TRBJ2-2	TRBV5-1	CASMSSSSGSSAGELFF
TRBJ2-1	TRBV7-3	CASSPQGASDNEQFF
TRBJ1-5	TRBV19	CASSISLSNQPQHF
TRBJ1-1	TRBV11-2	CASSLGETVEAFF
TRBJ1-5	TRBV12-3/TRBV12-4	CASRGNTEEPQHF
TRBJ1-5	TRBV15	CATSRRDRESQPQHF
TRBJ1-1	TRBV5-4	CASSKPGQPNTEAFF
TRBJ1-2	TRBV28	CASSPPGYGYTF
TRBJ1-3	TRBV4-3	CASSQVGGIGNTIYF
TRBJ1-2	TRBV11-2	CASSEGQGVDYGYTF
TRBJ2-2	TRBV18	CASSPPLGANGELFF
TRBJ1-1	TRBV19	CASSLSAAGDTEAFF
TRBJ2-7	TRBV5-1	CASSLATGSNFYEQYF
TRBJ1-1	TRBV2	CASSGARFFTEAFF
TRBJ2-7	TRBV6-6	CASSLLAGDFEQYF
TRBJ2-3	TRBV6-5	CASTLSPAGTDTQYF
TRBJ2-1	TRBV19	CASSITSGGAGSYNEQFF
TRBJ2-2	TRBV9	CASSGRDRVGTGELFF
TRBJ2-7	TRBV28	CASRRDGVAYEQYF
TRBJ2-7	TRBV6-5	CASTRDRVTNEQYF
TRBJ1-2	TRBV28	CASSPSNLYGYTF
TRBJ1-5	TRBV4-1	CASRAGQGSNQPQHF
TRBJ1-6	TRBV7-3	CASSLNSAGDSPLHF
TRBJ1-4	TRBV25-1	CASSERTGPNEKLFF
TRBJ1-5	TRBV5-8	CASSLAWSGDQPQHF
TRBJ1-1	TRBV28	CASRYSLRDTEAFF
TRBJ1-1	TRBV15	CATSRGTGWEAFF
TRBJ2-2	TRBV30	CAWSVFETGELFF
TRBJ1-2	TRBV18	CASSLPNYGYTF
TRBJ1-4	TRBV9	CASSVAVGAGEKLFF
TRBJ1-5	TRBV10-3	CAISASNQPQHF